This T cell receptor (beta chain) came from a study of beta chain features in type 1 diabetes (dated by TCRdb to 2016 to 2019). General notes on the study: No differences in mean age, gender distribution, total cell number or subset yield were found between patients and healthy donors. A total of around 110,000,000 sorted cells were examined across all samples, and RNA yield correlated strongly with the number of cells per subset. In the study, recently diagnosed type 1 diabetes patients and matched healthy donors were compared on the TCRB repertoires of their sorted circulating CD4+ T cell subsets. Whereas all 30 or so donors provided naive and central memory subsets, regulatory and stem cell-like memory subsets were isolated from just 8 patients and roughly 8 healthy donors.

From each donor, a single peripheral blood sample of 90 to 150 mL on average was drawn into heparinised tubes. A BD FACSAria II was used to sort naive, central memory, regulatory and stem cell-like memory CD4+ T cells with a panel that included CD45RO, CCR7, CD25, CD127, CD95 and CD27. All sorted populations exceeded 98% purity. PBMCs were separated immediately by Lymphoprep density gradient centrifugation and were stained directly, without being cultured. So that batch effects would be minimized, each experiment stained and sorted samples in pairs, pairing one healthy donor with one patient. CDR1 and CDR2 (MGHDK, SYGVNS) derive from the germline V gene. V trim: 5 bases; J trim: 7 bases; unmatched bases: 10. The CDR3 contains 14 residues, cysteine and phenylalanine counted. Only the CDR3 part of the read is kept: 42 bases, read in frame from the first base. This clone occurred a few times. It has no known antigen specificity. Base quality data are lacking; no much larger clone is found one base away.

All of the isolated RNA was reverse transcribed with the High Capacity cDNA Reverse Transcription Kit, so expressed TCRB transcripts were sequenced. Deep immunoSEQ sequencing was performed on naive, central memory and regulatory T cell samples, with an average of around 3.5 million total reads per sample. Sorted cells were lysed in RLT buffer and RNA was extracted with DNase-treated RNeasy Micro or Mini kits, depending on cell number. To prevent cross-contamination, each cell subset was processed individually, whereas patient and healthy donor samples were processed jointly. Using the immunoSEQ multiplex PCR, TCRB sequences were amplified from cDNA into 87-bp fragments spanning the CDR3 region. Sequencing of the amplicons was done on the Illumina HiSeq platform. The authors processed their data as follows. Synthetic template baselines were used to correct PCR bias computationally, reads within Hamming distance 2 were collapsed together, and singletons that could not be merged were discarded. Reads were aligned to IMGT to assign V, D and J genes, CDR3 length, and insertions or deletions at six rearrangement sites. Within each subset, clonotype counts were normalized to the number of sorted cells before true diversity and Gini coefficients were calculated with the tcR R package. The overlap coefficient, calculated on TCRB nucleotide sequences, was used to quantify repertoire sharing. Drawn from immuneACCESS, this table holds only the in-frame rearrangements with V and J called that TCRdb kept. Clones are partly lost; checked studies trace under half to an unresolved V gene and leave the rest unexplained. Clone size and V and J calls were adopted from that table, with D and trimming inferred from the DNA. In this sample the table shows 300,000 or so clones, 6.5% to 10% of which occur a single time. The ten largest make up around 0.45% of the sample.

Results and caveats for the whole study, not just this receptor: Patients with type 1 diabetes made fewer insertions and deleted more nucleotides at VDJ recombination sites, implying thymic rearrangement abnormalities. PCR might favor shorter templates, but patient and control samples were amplified and corrected together, so any skew would affect both groups equally. A moderate but significant shortening of TCRB CDR3 length was observed in type 1 diabetes patients in all four CD4+ subsets. Because the HLA sub-analyses included only small numbers of individuals, any influence of HLA type on TCRB rearrangement was left unresolved. Naive, central memory and regulatory TCRB repertoires appeared to be more alike among patients than among healthy donors. Sequencing cDNA rather than genomic DNA could over-represent highly expressing activated cells, although activation and CD3 levels did not differ between groups.

The TCR originated in a woman aged 18 to 35 in good health. This receptor chain uses TRBV25-1 and TRBJ1-2, and TRBD1 matches 7 of the central bases. Sequenced input: central memory CD4+ T cells from blood. The nucleotides are TGTGCCAGCAGTACCCGGGAGGGGGCGTCTGGCTACACCTTC. Its amino acids are CASSTREGASGYTF.